This entry lists 2 T cell receptor beta chains sequenced from one sample in a study of somatic mutations in cytotoxic T cells in rheumatoid arthritis. Assay: immunoSEQ multiplex PCR; the TCRdb copy retains only in-frame clones and omits some. The sample carries more than 4,500 clones, roughly four fifths recorded once. Specimen: CD8+ T cells sorted from blood. The receptor source for this set is a woman aged 45-65 years with rheumatoid arthritis.

This chain connects TRBV10-3 to TRBJ1-1, with 7 bases aligning to TRBD1. This CDR3 is built from 14 residues. The V gene end was trimmed by 4 bases and the J gene end by 6 bases; junction bases not matched to a gene: 8. Germline values: CDR1 ENHRY, CDR2 SYGVKD. The CDR3 region has the DNA TGTGCCATCAGTGCCGACAGGGAAGCCCCTGAAGCTTTCTTT. This translates into CAISADREAPEAFF.

The chain carries TRBV4-1 and TRBJ1-3, with D unclear. Looked up from germline, CDR1 is MGHRA and CDR2 is YSYEKL. CDR3 size: 15 residues. Trimming shortened V by 2 bases and J by 0 bases, and 8 bases separated the two germline ends. This CDR3 reads CASSQTQHSGNTIYF. The CDR3, as DNA: TGCGCCAGCAGCCAAACACAGCACTCTGGAAACACCATATATTTT.